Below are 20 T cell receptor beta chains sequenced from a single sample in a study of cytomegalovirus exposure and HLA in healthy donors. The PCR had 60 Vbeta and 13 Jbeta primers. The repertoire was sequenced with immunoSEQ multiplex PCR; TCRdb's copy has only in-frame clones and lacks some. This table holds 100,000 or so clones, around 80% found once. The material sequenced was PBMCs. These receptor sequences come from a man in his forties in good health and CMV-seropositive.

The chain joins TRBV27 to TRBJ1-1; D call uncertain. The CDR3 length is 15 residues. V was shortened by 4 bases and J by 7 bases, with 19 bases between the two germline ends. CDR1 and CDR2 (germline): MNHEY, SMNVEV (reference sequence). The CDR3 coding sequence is TGTGCCAGCAGTTCCGGACGGGTGGACTTCTTTGAAGCTTTCTTT. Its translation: CASSSGRVDFFEAFF.

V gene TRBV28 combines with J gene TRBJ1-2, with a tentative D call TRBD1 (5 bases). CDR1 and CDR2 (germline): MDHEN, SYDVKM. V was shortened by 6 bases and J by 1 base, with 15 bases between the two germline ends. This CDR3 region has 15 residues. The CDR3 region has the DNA TGTGCCAGCAGGCCATCCTCAGGGAATAACTATGGCTACACCTTC. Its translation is CASRPSSGNNYGYTF.

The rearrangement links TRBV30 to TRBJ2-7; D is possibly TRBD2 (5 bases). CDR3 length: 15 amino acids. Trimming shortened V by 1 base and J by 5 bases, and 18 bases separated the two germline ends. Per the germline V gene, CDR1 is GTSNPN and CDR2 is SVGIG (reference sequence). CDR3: CAWSGDGGVAHEQYF. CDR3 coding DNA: TGTGCCTGGAGTGGTGACGGAGGTGTCGCCCACGAGCAGTACTTC.

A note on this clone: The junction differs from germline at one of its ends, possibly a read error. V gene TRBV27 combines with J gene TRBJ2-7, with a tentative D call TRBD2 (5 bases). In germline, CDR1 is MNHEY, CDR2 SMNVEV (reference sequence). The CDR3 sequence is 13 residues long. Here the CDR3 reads CASSPERGYAQYF. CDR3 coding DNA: TGTGCCAGCAGTCCCGAACGAGGGTACGCGCAGTACTTC.

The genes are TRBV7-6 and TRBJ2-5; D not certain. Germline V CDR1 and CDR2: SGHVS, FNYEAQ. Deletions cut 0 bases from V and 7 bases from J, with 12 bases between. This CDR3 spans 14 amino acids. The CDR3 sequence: CASSLAVGGVTQYF. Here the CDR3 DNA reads TGTGCCAGCAGCTTAGCAGTTGGCGGTGTGACCCAGTACTTC.

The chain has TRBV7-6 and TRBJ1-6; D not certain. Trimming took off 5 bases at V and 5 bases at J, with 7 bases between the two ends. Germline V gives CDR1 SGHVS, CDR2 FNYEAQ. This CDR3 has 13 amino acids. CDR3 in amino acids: CASSAGDNSPLHF. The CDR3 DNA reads TGTGCCAGCAGCGCCGGGGATAATTCACCCCTCCACTTT.

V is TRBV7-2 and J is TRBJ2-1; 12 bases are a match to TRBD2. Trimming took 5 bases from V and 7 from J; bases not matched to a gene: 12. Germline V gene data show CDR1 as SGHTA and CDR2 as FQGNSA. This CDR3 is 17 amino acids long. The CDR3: CASSIFLAGGPRNEQFF. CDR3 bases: TGTGCCAGCAGCATTTTCCTAGCGGGGGGGCCTAGGAATGAGCAGTTCTTC.

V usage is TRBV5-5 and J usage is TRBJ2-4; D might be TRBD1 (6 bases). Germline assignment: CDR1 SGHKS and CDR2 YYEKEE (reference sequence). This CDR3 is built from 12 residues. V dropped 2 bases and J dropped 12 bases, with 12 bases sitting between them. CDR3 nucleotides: TGTGCCAGCAGCTTACCCAGGGGTGGTCAGTACTTC. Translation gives CASSLPRGGQYF.

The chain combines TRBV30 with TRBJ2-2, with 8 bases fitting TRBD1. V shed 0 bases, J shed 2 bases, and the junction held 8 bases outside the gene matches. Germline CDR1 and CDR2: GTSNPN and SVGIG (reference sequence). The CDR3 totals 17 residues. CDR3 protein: CAWSVGTGRSNTGELFF. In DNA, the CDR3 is TGTGCCTGGAGTGTCGGGACAGGACGGAGCAACACCGGGGAGCTGTTTTTT.

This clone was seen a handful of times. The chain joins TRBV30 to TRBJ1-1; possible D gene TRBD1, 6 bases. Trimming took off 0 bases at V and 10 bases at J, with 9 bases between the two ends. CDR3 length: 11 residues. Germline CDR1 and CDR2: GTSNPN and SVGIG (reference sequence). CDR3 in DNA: TGTGCCTGGAGTGTAAGCAGGGGAGCTTTCTTT. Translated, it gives CAWSVSRGAFF.

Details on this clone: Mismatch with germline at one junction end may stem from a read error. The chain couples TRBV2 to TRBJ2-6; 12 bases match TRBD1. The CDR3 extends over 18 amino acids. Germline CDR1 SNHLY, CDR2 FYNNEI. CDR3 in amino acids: CASRGTGGHLSGANGLTF. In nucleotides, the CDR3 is TGTGCCAGCAGAGGGACAGGGGGCCACCTCTCTGGGGCCAACGGCCTGACTTTC.

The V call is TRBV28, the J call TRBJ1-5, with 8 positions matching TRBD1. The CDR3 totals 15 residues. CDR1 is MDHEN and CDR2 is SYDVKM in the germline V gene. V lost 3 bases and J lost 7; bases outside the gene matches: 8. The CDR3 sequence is CASSLTRGLGQPQHF. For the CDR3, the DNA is TGTGCCAGCAGTTTGACCAGGGGGCTCGGGCAGCCCCAGCATTTT.

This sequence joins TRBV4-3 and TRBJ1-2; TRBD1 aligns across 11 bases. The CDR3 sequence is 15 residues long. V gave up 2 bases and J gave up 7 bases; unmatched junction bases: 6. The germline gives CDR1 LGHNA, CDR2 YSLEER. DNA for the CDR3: TGCGCCAGCAGCCAATTCGGACAGGGGGCCTCTGGCTACACCTTC. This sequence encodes CASSQFGQGASGYTF.

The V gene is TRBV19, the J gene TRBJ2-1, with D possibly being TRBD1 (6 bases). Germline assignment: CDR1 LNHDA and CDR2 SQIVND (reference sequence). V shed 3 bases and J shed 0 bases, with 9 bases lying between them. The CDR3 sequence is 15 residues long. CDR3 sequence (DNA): TGTGCCAGTAGTATCGGACAGTCCTCCTACAATGAGCAGTTCTTC. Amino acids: CASSIGQSSYNEQFF.

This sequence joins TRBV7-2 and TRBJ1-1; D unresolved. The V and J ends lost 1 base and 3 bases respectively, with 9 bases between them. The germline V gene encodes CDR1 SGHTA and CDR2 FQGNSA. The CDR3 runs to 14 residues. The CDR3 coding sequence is TGTGCCAGCAGCTTAGATCGACACTACACTGAAGCTTTCTTT. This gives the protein CASSLDRHYTEAFF.

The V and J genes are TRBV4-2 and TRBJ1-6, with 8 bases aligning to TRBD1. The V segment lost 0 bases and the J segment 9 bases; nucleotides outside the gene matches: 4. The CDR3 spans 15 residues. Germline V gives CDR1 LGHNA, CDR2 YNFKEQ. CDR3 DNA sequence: TGTGCCAGCAGCCAAGAGTGGACAGGGCTTTCACCCCTCCACTTT. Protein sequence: CASSQEWTGLSPLHF.

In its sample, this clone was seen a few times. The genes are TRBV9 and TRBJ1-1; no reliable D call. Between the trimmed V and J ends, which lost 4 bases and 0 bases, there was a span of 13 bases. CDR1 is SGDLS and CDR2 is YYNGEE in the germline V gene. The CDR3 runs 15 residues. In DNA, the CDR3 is TGTGCCAGCAGCCCCCGGGTCGGTGTGAACACTGAAGCTTTCTTT. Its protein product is CASSPRVGVNTEAFF.

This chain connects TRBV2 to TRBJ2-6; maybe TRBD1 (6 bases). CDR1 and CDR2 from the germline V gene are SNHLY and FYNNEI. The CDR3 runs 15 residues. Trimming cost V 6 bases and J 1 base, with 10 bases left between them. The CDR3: CASSAQGSGANVLTF. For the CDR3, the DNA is TGTGCCAGCAGCGCCCAGGGGTCTGGGGCCAACGTCCTGACTTTC.

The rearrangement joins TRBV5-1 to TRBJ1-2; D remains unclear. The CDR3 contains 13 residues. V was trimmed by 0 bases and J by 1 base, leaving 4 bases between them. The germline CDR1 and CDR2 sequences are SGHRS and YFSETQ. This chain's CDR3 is CASSLDSNYGYTF. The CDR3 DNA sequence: TGCGCCAGCAGCTTGGACAGTAACTATGGCTACACCTTC.

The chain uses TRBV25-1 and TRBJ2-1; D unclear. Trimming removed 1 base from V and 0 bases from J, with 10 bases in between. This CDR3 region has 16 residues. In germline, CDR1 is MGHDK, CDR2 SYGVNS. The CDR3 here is CASSESPPSSYNEQFF. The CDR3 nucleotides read TGTGCCAGCAGTGAATCTCCACCCAGCTCCTACAATGAGCAGTTCTTC.